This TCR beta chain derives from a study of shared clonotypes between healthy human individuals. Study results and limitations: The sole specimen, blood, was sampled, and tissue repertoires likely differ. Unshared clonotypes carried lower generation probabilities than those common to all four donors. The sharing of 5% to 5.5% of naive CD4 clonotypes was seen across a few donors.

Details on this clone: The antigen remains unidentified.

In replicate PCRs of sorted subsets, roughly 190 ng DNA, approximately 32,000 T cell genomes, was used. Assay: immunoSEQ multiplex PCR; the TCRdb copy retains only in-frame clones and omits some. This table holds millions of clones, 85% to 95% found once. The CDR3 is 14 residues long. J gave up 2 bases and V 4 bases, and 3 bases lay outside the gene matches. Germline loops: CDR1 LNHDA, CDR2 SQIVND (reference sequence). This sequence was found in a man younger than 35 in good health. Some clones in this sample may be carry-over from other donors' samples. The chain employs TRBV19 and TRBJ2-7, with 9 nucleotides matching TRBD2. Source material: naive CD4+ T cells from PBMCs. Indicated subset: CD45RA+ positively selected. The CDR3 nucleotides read TGTGCCAGTAGTAGGGCGGGAGGGCCCTACGAGCAGTACTTC. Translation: CASSRAGGPYEQYF.